This T cell receptor (beta chain) came from a study of T cells in Graves' hyperthyroidism and ophthalmopathy. Study-level information: Once the initial diagnosis was made, peripheral blood was obtained before any treatment.

There are many counts of this clonotype. Its antigen is undetermined. CDR3 length equals 14 residues. Germline V gene data show CDR1 as MDHEN and CDR2 as SYDVKM. The germline V and J ends were trimmed by 5 bases and 4 bases, with 9 bases remaining between them. In making diagnoses, clinical symptoms, serum thyroxine and TRAb, thyroid ultrasound and orbital computed tomography were all used. Template material for amplifying TCR beta CDR3 regions consisted of RNA transcripts. TCR CDR3 regions were first amplified by RT-PCR with HTBI primers. TCRdb itself ran the multiplex PCR reads through MiXCR, one entry per CDR3 protein. The sample gives fewer than 650,000 distinct CDR3 sequences, 11% to 15% of which show up once; roughly 7.1% is in the top ten. Whole-study results and caveats: Peripheral blood also featured most of the thyroid clonotypes expanded above 0.001. Stable hyperthyroidism was told apart from ophthalmopathy by a model built on 13 V-J features.

The sample was blood. J is TRBJ2-6 and V is TRBV28; unclear D gene. The receptor's source is a young woman with Graves' ophthalmopathy. The CDR3: CASSPSAGANVLTF. The CDR3 DNA reads TGTGCCAGCAGTCCGAGTGCCGGGGCCAACGTCCTGACTTTC.